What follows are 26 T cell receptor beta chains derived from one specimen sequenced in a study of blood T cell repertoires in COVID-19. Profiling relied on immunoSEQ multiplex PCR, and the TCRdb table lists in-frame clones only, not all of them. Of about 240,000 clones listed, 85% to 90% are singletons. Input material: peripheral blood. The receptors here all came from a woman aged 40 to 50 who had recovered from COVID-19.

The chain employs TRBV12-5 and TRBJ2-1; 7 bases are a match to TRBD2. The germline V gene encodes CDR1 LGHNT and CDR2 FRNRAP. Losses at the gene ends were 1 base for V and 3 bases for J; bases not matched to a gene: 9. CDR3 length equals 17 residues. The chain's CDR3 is CASGLAAGLQDYNEQFF. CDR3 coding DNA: TGTGCTAGTGGTTTGGCAGCGGGACTACAAGACTACAATGAGCAGTTCTTC.

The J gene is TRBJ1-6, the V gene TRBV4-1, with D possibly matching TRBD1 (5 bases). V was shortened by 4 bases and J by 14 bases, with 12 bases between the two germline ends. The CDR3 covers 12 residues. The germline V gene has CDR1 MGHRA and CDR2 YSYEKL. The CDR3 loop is CASSPDSRALHF. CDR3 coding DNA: TGCGCCAGCAGCCCAGACAGCCGGGCCCTCCACTTT.

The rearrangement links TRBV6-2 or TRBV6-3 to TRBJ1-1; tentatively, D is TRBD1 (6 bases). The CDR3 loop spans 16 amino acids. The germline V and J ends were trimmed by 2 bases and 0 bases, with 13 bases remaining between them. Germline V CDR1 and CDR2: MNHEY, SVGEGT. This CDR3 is CASSYRPDRMNTEAFF. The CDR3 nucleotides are TGTGCCAGCAGTTACCGGCCCGACAGGATGAACACTGAAGCTTTCTTT.

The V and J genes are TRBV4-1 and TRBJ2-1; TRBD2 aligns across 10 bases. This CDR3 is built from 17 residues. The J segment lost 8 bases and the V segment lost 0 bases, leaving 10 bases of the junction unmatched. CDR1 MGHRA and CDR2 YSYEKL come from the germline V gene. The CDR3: CASSQDVSGRALDEQFF. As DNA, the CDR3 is TGCGCCAGCAGCCAAGATGTGAGCGGGAGGGCCCTCGATGAGCAGTTCTTC.

CDR3 bases: TGTGCCAGCAGTTACTCGAGTTGGGGGGGCAATGAGCAGTTCTTC. Protein: CASSYSSWGGNEQFF. The rearrangement joins TRBV6-5 to TRBJ2-1, with 7 bases matching TRBD2. The ends lost 0 bases at V and 6 bases at J; junction bases unmatched: 5. CDR3 length equals 15 residues. Germline V gene data show CDR1 as MNHEY and CDR2 as SVGAGI.

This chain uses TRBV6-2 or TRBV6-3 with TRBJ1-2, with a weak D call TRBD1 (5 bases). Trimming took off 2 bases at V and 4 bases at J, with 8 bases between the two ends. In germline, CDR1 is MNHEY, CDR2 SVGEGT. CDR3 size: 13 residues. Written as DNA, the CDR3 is TGTGCCAGCAGTTACGACAGCCTCTATGGCTACACCTTC. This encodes CASSYDSLYGYTF.

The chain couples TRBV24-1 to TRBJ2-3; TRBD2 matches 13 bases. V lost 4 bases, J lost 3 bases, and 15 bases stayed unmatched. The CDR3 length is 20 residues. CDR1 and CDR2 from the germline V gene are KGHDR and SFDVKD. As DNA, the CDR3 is TGTGCCACCAGTGACCCCAGGACTAGCGGGAGAGGGGGATGGACAGATACGCAGTATTTT. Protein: CATSDPRTSGRGGWTDTQYF.

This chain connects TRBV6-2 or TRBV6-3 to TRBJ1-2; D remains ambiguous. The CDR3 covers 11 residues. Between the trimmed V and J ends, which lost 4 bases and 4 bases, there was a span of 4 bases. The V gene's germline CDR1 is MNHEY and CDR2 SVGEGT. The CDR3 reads CASSSLYGYTF. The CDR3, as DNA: TGTGCCAGCAGTTCCCTCTATGGCTACACCTTC.

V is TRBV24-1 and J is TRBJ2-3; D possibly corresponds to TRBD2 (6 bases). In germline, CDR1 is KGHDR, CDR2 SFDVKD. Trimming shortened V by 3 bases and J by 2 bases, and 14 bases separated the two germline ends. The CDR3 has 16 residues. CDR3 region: CATSDATSISTDTQYF. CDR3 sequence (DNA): TGTGCCACCAGTGATGCCACTAGCATCTCCACAGATACGCAGTATTTT.

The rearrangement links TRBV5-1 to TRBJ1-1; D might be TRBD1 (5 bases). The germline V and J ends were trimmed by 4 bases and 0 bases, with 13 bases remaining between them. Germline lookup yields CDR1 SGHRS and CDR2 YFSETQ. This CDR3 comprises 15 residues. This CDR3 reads CASSPLEGLNTEAFF. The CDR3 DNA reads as TGCGCCAGCAGCCCCCTGGAGGGGTTGAACACTGAAGCTTTCTTT. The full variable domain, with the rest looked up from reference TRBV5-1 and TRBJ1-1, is KAGVTQTPRYLIKTRGQQVTLSCSPISGHRSVSWYQQTPGQGLQFLFEYFSETQRNKGNFPGRFSGRQFSNSRSEMNVSTLELGDSALYLCASSPLEGLNTEAFFGQGTRLTVV.

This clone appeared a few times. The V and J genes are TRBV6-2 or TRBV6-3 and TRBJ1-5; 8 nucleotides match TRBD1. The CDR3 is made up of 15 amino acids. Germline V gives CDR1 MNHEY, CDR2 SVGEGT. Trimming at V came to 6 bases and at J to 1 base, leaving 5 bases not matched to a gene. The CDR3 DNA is TGTGCCAGCAGCCAGGACAGGGTGAGCAATCAGCCCCAGCATTTT. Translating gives CASSQDRVSNQPQHF.

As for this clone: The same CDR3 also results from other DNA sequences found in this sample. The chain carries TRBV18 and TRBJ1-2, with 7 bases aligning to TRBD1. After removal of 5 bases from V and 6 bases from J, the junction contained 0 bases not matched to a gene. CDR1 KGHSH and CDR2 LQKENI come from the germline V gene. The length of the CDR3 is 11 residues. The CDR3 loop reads CASSTGDGYTF. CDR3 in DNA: TGTGCCAGCTCAACAGGGGATGGCTACACCTTC.

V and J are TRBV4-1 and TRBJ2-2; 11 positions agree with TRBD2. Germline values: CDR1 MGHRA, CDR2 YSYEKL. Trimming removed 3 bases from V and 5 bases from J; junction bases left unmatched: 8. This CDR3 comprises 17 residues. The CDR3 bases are TGCGCCAGCAGCCAGTACATAGCGGGAGGGGGGACCGGGGAGCTGTTTTTT. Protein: CASSQYIAGGGTGELFF.

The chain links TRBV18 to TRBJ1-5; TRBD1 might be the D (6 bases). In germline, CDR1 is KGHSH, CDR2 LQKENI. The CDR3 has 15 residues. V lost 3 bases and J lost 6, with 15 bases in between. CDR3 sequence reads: CASSPHQGGSQPQHF. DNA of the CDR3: TGTGCCAGCTCACCCCACCAAGGGGGTAGTCAGCCCCAGCATTTT.

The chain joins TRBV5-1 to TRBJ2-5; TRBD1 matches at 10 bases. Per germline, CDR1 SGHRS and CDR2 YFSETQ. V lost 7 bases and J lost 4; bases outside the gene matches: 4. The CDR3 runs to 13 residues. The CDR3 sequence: CASWDRGIETQYF. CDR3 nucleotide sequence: TGCGCCAGCTGGGACAGGGGAATAGAGACCCAGTACTTC.

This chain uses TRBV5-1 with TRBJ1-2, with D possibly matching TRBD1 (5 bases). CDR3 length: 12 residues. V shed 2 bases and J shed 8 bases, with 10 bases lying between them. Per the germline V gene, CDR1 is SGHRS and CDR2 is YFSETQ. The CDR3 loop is CASSLGGAGYTF. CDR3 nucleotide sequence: TGCGCCAGCAGCTTAGGAGGGGCCGGCTACACCTTC.

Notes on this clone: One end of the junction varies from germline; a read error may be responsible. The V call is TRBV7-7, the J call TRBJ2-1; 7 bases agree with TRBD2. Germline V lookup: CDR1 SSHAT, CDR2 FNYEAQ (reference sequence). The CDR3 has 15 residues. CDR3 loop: CASSRRDYPGDEQFF. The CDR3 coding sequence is TGTGCTAGCAGCAGAAGGGACTACCCCGGGGATGAGCAGTTCTTC. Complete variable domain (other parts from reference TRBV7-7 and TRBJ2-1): GAGVSQSPRYKVTKRGQDVTLRCDPISSHATLYWYQQALGQGPEFLTYFNYEAQPDKSGLPSDRFSAERPEGSISTLTIQRTEQRDSAMYRCASSRRDYPGDEQFFGPGTRLTVL.

Here the CDR3 reads CASSRDRGRGYQETQYF. DNA of the CDR3: TGTGCCAGCAGCCGGGACAGGGGGCGAGGGTACCAAGAGACCCAGTACTTC. The J gene is TRBJ2-5, the V gene TRBV7-2; 12 bases agree with TRBD1. The germline V gene encodes CDR1 SGHTA and CDR2 FQGNSA. The CDR3 totals 17 residues. J gave up 0 bases and V 5 bases, and 7 bases lay outside the gene matches.

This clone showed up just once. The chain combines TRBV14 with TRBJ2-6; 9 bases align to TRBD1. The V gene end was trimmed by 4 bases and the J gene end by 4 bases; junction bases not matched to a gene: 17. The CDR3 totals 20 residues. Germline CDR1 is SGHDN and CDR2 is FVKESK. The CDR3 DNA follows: TGTGCCAGCAGCCGCCGGGACAGGGCGGGAGACAGGGCGGGGGCCAACGTCCTGACTTTC. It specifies CASSRRDRAGDRAGANVLTF. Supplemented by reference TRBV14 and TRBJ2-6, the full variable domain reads EAGVTQFPSHSVIEKGQTVTLRCDPISGHDNLYWYRRVMGKEIKFLLHFVKESKQDESGMPNNRFLAERTGGTYSTLKVQPAELEDSGVYFCASSRRDRAGDRAGANVLTFGAGSRLTVL.

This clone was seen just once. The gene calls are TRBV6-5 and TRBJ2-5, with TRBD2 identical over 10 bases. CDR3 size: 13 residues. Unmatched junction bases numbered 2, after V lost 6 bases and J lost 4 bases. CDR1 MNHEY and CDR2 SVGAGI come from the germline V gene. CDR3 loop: CASSLAGVETQYF. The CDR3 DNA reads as TGTGCCAGCAGCCTAGCGGGGGTAGAGACCCAGTACTTC.

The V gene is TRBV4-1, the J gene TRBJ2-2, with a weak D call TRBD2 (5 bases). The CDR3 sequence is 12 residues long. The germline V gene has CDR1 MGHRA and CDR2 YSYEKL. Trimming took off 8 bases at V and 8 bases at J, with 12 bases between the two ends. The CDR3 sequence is CASRGQVGELFF. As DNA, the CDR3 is TGCGCCAGCCGCGGGCAGGTTGGGGAGCTGTTTTTT.

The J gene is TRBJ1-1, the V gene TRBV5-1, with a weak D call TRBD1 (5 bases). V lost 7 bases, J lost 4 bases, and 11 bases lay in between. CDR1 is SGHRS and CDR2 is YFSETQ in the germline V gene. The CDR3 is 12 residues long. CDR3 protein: CASRLQGTEAFF. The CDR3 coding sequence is TGCGCCAGCCGGCTCCAGGGCACTGAAGCTTTCTTT.

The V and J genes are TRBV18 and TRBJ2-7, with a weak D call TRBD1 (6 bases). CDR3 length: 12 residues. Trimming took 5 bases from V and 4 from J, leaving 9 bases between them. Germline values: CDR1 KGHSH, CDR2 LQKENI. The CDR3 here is CASSRQAYEQYF. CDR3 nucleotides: TGTGCCAGCTCAAGACAGGCGTACGAGCAGTACTTC.

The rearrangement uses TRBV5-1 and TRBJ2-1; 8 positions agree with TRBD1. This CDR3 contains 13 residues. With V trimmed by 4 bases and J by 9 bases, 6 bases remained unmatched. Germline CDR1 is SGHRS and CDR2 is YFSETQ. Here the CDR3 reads CASSPTTGGEQFF. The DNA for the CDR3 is TGCGCCAGCAGCCCAACCACAGGGGGTGAGCAGTTCTTC.

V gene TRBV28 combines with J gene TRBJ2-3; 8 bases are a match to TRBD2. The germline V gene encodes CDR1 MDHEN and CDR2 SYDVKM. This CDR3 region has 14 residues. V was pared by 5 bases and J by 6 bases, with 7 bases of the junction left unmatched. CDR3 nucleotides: TGTGCCAGCAGTCCCCGGGGGGGGGCGGATACGCAGTATTTT. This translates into CASSPRGGADTQYF.

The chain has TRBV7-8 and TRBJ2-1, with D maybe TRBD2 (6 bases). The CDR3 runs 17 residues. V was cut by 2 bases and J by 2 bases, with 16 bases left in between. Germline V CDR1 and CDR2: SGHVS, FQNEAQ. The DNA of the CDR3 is TGTGCCAGCAGCTTATCTCGGAGCGGGCCCACCTACAATGAGCAGTTCTTC. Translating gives CASSLSRSGPTYNEQFF.